This passage covers 7 T cell receptor beta chains from one sample sequenced in a study of CD8 T cells in Susac syndrome. RNA in amounts of roughly 0.5 to 1 ug was reverse transcribed with random hexamers. TCRdb passed the immunoSEQ multiplex PCR reads through MiXCR, listing each CDR3 protein once. This table holds around 140,000 distinct CDR3 sequences, 85% to 95% found once. Sequenced sample: CD4+ T cells from PBMCs. Every receptor here comes from a human donor with multiple sclerosis.

The J gene is TRBJ2-1, the V gene TRBV7-3; TRBD1 is a possible D gene (6 bases). This CDR3 is built from 14 residues. Germline CDR1 reads SGHTA; CDR2 reads FQGTGA. Trimming pared 8 bases from V and 0 bases from J, leaving 11 bases between. Here the CDR3 reads CASGKDSSYNEQFF. The CDR3 DNA reads TGTGCCAGCGGCAAGGACAGCTCCTACAATGAGCAGTTCTTC.

This clonotype has just a few counts. The J gene is TRBJ1-2, the V gene TRBV7-2, with 7 bases aligning to TRBD1. Germline V gives CDR1 SGHTA, CDR2 FQGNSA. Trimming cost V 7 bases and J 8 bases; bases outside gene matches: 13. The CDR3 length is 14 residues. The CDR3 DNA sequence: TGTGCCAGCAATAAAGGGGTGACAGGGAACGGCTACACCTTC. Translation: CASNKGVTGNGYTF.

The genes are TRBV15 and TRBJ1-2; no clear D gene. This CDR3 has 12 amino acids. Germline V lookup: CDR1 LNHNV, CDR2 YYDKDF (reference sequence). V shed 1 base and J shed 6 bases, with 6 bases lying between them. The DNA for the CDR3 is TGTGCCACCAGCAGAGCCGGGGATGGCTACACCTTC. The encoded protein is CATSRAGDGYTF.

V and J are TRBV7-9 and TRBJ2-5; 8 nucleotides align to TRBD1. Unmatched junction bases numbered 8, after V lost 5 bases and J lost 3 bases. This CDR3 is built from 15 residues. Germline V CDR1 and CDR2: SEHNR, FQNEAQ (reference sequence). The CDR3 DNA follows: TGTGCCAGCAGCACCGGGACAGGAGCTAAAGAGACCCAGTACTTC. This codes for CASSTGTGAKETQYF. Full variable domain (outside the CDR3, taken from reference TRBV7-9 and TRBJ2-5): DTGVSQNPRHKITKRGQNVTFRCDPISEHNRLYWYRQTLGQGPEFLTYFQNEAQLEKSRLLSDRFSAERPKGSFSTLEIQRTEQGDSAMYLCASSTGTGAKETQYFGPGTRLLVL.

The V gene is TRBV20-1, the J gene TRBJ2-3; 7 bases align to TRBD2. CDR1 is DFQATT and CDR2 is SNEGSKA in the germline V gene (reference sequence). This CDR3 contains 16 residues. V shed 5 bases and J 3 bases; nucleotides not matched to a gene: 14. The CDR3 loop reads CSAASGSGAGTDTQYF. Written as DNA, the CDR3 is TGCAGTGCTGCCTCAGGGAGCGGGGCAGGAACAGATACGCAGTATTTT.

This rearrangement joins TRBV9 to TRBJ1-1; 7 bases are a match to TRBD1. V lost 4 bases and J lost 7; bases outside the gene matches: 4. Germline V gene sequence: CDR1 SGDLS, CDR2 YYNGEE. The CDR3 has 12 amino acids. CDR3 in DNA: TGTGCCAGCAGCAAACAGGGGAATGAAGCTTTCTTT. This gives the protein CASSKQGNEAFF.

The chain employs TRBV20-1 and TRBJ2-4; 10 bases line up with TRBD1. CDR3 length equals 14 residues. Germline assignment: CDR1 DFQATT and CDR2 SNEGSKA (reference sequence). V lost 6 bases and J lost 2; bases outside the gene matches: 4. The CDR3 region is CSARTGGPKNIQYF. Written as DNA, the CDR3 is TGCAGTGCCAGGACAGGGGGTCCCAAAAACATTCAGTACTTC.